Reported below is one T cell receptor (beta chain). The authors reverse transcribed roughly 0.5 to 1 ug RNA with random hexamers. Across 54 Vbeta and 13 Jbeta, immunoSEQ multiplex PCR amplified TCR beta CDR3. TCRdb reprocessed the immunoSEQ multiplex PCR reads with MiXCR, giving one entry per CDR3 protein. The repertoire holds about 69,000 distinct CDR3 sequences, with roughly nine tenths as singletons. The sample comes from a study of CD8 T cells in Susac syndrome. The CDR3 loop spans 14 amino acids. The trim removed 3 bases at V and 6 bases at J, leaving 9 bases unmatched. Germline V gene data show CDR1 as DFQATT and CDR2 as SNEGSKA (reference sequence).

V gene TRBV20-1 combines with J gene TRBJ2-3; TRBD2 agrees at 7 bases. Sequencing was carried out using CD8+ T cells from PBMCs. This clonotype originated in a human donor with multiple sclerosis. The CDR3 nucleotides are TGCAGTGCTAGCCGGGGGGAACCGAGGGATACGCAGTATTTT. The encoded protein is CSASRGEPRDTQYF.